This is a list of T cell receptor beta chains from one sample in a study of CD8 T cells in ankylosing spondylitis. TCRdb reprocessed the 5' RACE reads via MiXCR and lists one record per CDR3 protein. The data hold 400,000 to 450,000 distinct CDR3 sequences, with under 20% observed a single time. The sample comprised blood, either unsorted or a sorted T cell fraction (not recorded which). The receptor source for this set is a male donor with ankylosing spondylitis. Both conserved end residues are part of each CDR3. The order of the fields is clone size, V gene, J gene, D gene, CDR3 protein, CDR3 DNA. D genes are given only for firm matches. Expanded clones are given a class, and other clones once, few, many or no size at all.

clone size: NA; V gene: TRBV5-1; J gene: TRBJ2-5; D gene: NA; CDR3 protein: CASFEGLETQYF; CDR3 DNA: TGCGCCAGCTTTGAAGGCCTGGAGACCCAGTACTTC
clone size: NA; V gene: TRBV27; J gene: TRBJ2-4; D gene: TRBD2; CDR3 protein: CASSLSPPGGGRIQYF; CDR3 DNA: TGTGCCAGCAGTTTATCCCCCCCCGGGGGAGGGCGGATTCAGTACTTC
clone size: few; V gene: TRBV25-1; J gene: TRBJ1-1; D gene: NA; CDR3 protein: CASIHGRGVSLNTEAFF; CDR3 DNA: TGTGCCAGCATCCACGGGAGGGGGGTAAGCTTGAACACTGAAGCTTTCTTT
clone size: NA; V gene: TRBV7-3; J gene: TRBJ1-2; D gene: NA; CDR3 protein: CASSLTAGGLGYTF; CDR3 DNA: TGTGCCAGCAGCTTAACGGCCGGGGGGCTTGGCTACACCTTC
clone size: once; V gene: TRBV19; J gene: TRBJ1-5; D gene: NA; CDR3 protein: CASSTPQGGNQPQHF; CDR3 DNA: TGTGCCAGTAGTACCCCACAGGGAGGCAATCAGCCCCAGCATTTT
clone size: NA; V gene: TRBV18; J gene: TRBJ2-1; D gene: NA; CDR3 protein: CASSPPYRVNEQFF; CDR3 DNA: TGTGCCAGCTCACCACCGTACAGGGTCAATGAGCAGTTCTTC
clone size: NA; V gene: TRBV29-1; J gene: TRBJ2-7; D gene: TRBD1; CDR3 protein: CSVSQGAYEQYF; CDR3 DNA: TGCAGCGTATCACAGGGGGCTTACGAGCAGTACTTC
clone size: NA; V gene: TRBV28; J gene: TRBJ2-5; D gene: NA; CDR3 protein: CASRGPQETQYF; CDR3 DNA: TGTGCCAGCAGAGGACCGCAAGAGACCCAGTACTTC
clone size: few; V gene: TRBV28; J gene: TRBJ1-2; D gene: NA; CDR3 protein: CASSLWGKEDGYTF; CDR3 DNA: TGTGCCAGCAGTTTGTGGGGGAAGGAAGATGGCTACACCTTC
clone size: many; V gene: TRBV5-1; J gene: TRBJ2-1; D gene: TRBD2; CDR3 protein: CASSLTSGYNEQFF; CDR3 DNA: TGCGCCAGCAGCTTAACTAGCGGCTACAATGAGCAGTTCTTC
clone size: NA; V gene: TRBV6-6; J gene: TRBJ2-3; D gene: NA; CDR3 protein: CASRPGATDTQYF; CDR3 DNA: TGTGCCAGCCGCCCCGGGGCGACAGATACGCAGTATTTT
clone size: once; V gene: TRBV20-1; J gene: TRBJ2-7; D gene: NA; CDR3 protein: CSAGVRQLFSYEQYF; CDR3 DNA: TGCAGTGCTGGAGTACGACAGCTTTTTTCCTACGAGCAGTACTTC
clone size: many; V gene: TRBV20-1; J gene: TRBJ1-2; D gene: NA; CDR3 protein: CSARAGEGYTF; CDR3 DNA: TGCAGTGCTAGGGCAGGGGAGGGCTACACCTTC
clone size: many; V gene: TRBV29-1; J gene: TRBJ1-1; D gene: TRBD1; CDR3 protein: CSVRTGPEAFF; CDR3 DNA: TGCAGCGTCAGGACAGGGCCCGAAGCTTTCTTT
clone size: few; V gene: TRBV11-2; J gene: TRBJ2-3; D gene: NA; CDR3 protein: CASSLKWSSFINTDTQYF; CDR3 DNA: TGTGCCAGCAGCTTAAAATGGTCATCCTTCATCAACACAGATACGCAGTATTTT
clone size: few; V gene: TRBV20-1; J gene: TRBJ2-2; D gene: TRBD2; CDR3 protein: CSASPLAGVPGELFF; CDR3 DNA: TGCAGTGCTTCTCCTCTAGCGGGGGTTCCCGGGGAGCTGTTTTTT
clone size: few; V gene: TRBV5-1; J gene: TRBJ2-7; D gene: NA; CDR3 protein: CASSLGLGGQQYEQYF; CDR3 DNA: TGCGCCAGCAGCTTGGGACTCGGGGGCCAACAATACGAGCAGTACTTC
clone size: NA; V gene: TRBV30; J gene: TRBJ1-2; D gene: NA; CDR3 protein: CAWRERGRVYYGYTF; CDR3 DNA: TGTGCCTGGAGGGAAAGGGGCAGGGTGTACTATGGCTACACCTTC
clone size: few; V gene: TRBV6-2/TRBV6-3; J gene: TRBJ2-6; D gene: NA; CDR3 protein: CASSPPPWRGRVGANVLTF; CDR3 DNA: TGTGCCAGCAGTCCCCCACCGTGGAGGGGGCGTGTCGGGGCCAACGTCCTGACTTTC
clone size: few; V gene: TRBV9; J gene: TRBJ1-2; D gene: NA; CDR3 protein: CASSVGTGKRGYTF; CDR3 DNA: TGTGCCAGCAGCGTAGGCACAGGTAAACGTGGCTACACCTTC
clone size: NA; V gene: TRBV7-9; J gene: TRBJ1-3; D gene: TRBD1; CDR3 protein: CASSQTGGGNTIYF; CDR3 DNA: TGTGCCAGCAGCCAGACAGGGGGTGGAAACACCATATATTTT
clone size: few; V gene: TRBV20-1; J gene: TRBJ2-3; D gene: NA; CDR3 protein: CSACPAGADTQYF; CDR3 DNA: TGCAGTGCTTGCCCAGCAGGCGCAGATACGCAGTATTTT
clone size: NA; V gene: TRBV20-1; J gene: TRBJ2-5; D gene: TRBD2; CDR3 protein: CSARSLAGVKETQYF; CDR3 DNA: TGCAGTGCTAGGAGTCTAGCGGGGGTAAAAGAGACCCAGTACTTC
clone size: NA; V gene: TRBV11-2; J gene: TRBJ2-5; D gene: NA; CDR3 protein: CASSPRGVGYQETQYF; CDR3 DNA: TGTGCCAGCAGCCCCCGTGGGGTAGGGTACCAAGAGACCCAGTACTTC
clone size: few; V gene: TRBV6-1; J gene: TRBJ2-1; D gene: NA; CDR3 protein: CASRTRDRNEQFF; CDR3 DNA: TGTGCCAGCAGAACCCGGGACCGCAATGAGCAGTTCTTC
clone size: many; V gene: TRBV12-3/TRBV12-4; J gene: TRBJ1-2; D gene: TRBD1; CDR3 protein: CASSSGQGSYGYTF; CDR3 DNA: TGTGCCAGCAGTTCGGGACAGGGGAGCTATGGCTACACCTTC
clone size: few; V gene: TRBV5-1; J gene: TRBJ2-1; D gene: NA; CDR3 protein: CASSGALGGPNEQFF; CDR3 DNA: TGCGCCAGCAGCGGAGCTCTGGGGGGGCCCAATGAGCAGTTCTTC
clone size: many; V gene: TRBV9; J gene: TRBJ2-2; D gene: NA; CDR3 protein: CASSVLYNSMNTGELFF; CDR3 DNA: TGTGCCAGCAGCGTACTCTACAACTCCATGAACACCGGGGAGCTGTTTTTT
clone size: few; V gene: TRBV5-1; J gene: TRBJ2-2; D gene: NA; CDR3 protein: CASSLARHSNTGELFF; CDR3 DNA: TGCGCCAGCAGCTTGGCCCGTCATAGTAACACCGGGGAGCTGTTTTTT
clone size: few; V gene: TRBV12-3/TRBV12-4; J gene: TRBJ2-2; D gene: NA; CDR3 protein: CASRGFATNTGELFF; CDR3 DNA: TGTGCCAGCAGGGGTTTTGCCACGAACACCGGGGAGCTGTTTTTT
clone size: NA; V gene: TRBV9; J gene: TRBJ2-1; D gene: NA; CDR3 protein: CASSVWGSEVQINEQFF; CDR3 DNA: TGTGCCAGCAGCGTATGGGGTTCGGAGGTCCAAATTAATGAGCAGTTCTTC
clone size: NA; V gene: TRBV7-6; J gene: TRBJ1-2; D gene: NA; CDR3 protein: CASSPIVGGINYGYTF; CDR3 DNA: TGTGCCAGCAGCCCGATAGTTGGGGGGATTAACTATGGCTACACCTTC
clone size: NA; V gene: TRBV29-1; J gene: TRBJ2-7; D gene: TRBD1; CDR3 protein: CSVHRQGGEQYF; CDR3 DNA: TGCAGCGTGCACCGACAGGGCGGCGAGCAGTACTTC
clone size: many; V gene: TRBV12-3/TRBV12-4; J gene: TRBJ2-7; D gene: NA; CDR3 protein: CASSLTEPYEQYF; CDR3 DNA: TGTGCCAGCAGTTTAACTGAACCCTACGAGCAGTACTTC
clone size: NA; V gene: TRBV28; J gene: TRBJ1-4; D gene: NA; CDR3 protein: CASRSSNEKLFF; CDR3 DNA: TGTGCCAGCAGGAGCTCTAATGAAAAACTGTTTTTT
clone size: few; V gene: TRBV5-1; J gene: TRBJ2-5; D gene: NA; CDR3 protein: CASSFPQGRETQYF; CDR3 DNA: TGCGCCAGCAGCTTTCCCCAGGGGAGAGAGACCCAGTACTTC
clone size: NA; V gene: TRBV4-2; J gene: TRBJ1-4; D gene: NA; CDR3 protein: CASSQDPPRPATNEKLFF; CDR3 DNA: TGTGCCAGCAGCCAAGACCCCCCCCGGCCGGCAACTAATGAAAAACTGTTTTTT
clone size: once; V gene: TRBV5-1; J gene: TRBJ1-5; D gene: NA; CDR3 protein: CASSHPTDVGISNQPQHF; CDR3 DNA: TGCGCCAGCAGCCATCCCACAGATGTAGGGATTAGCAATCAGCCCCAGCATTTT
clone size: NA; V gene: TRBV12-3/TRBV12-4; J gene: TRBJ1-1; D gene: NA; CDR3 protein: CASRFTLNTEAFF; CDR3 DNA: TGTGCCAGCAGATTTACACTGAACACTGAAGCTTTCTTT
clone size: few; V gene: TRBV5-1; J gene: TRBJ2-5; D gene: TRBD2; CDR3 protein: CASTKAGQETQYF; CDR3 DNA: TGCGCCAGCACTAAAGCGGGGCAAGAGACCCAGTACTTC
clone size: many; V gene: TRBV12-3/TRBV12-4; J gene: TRBJ1-3; D gene: TRBD1; CDR3 protein: CAADRGGNTIYF; CDR3 DNA: TGTGCCGCGGACAGGGGTGGAAACACCATATATTTT
clone size: few; V gene: TRBV6-1; J gene: TRBJ1-1; D gene: NA; CDR3 protein: CATGDTMNTEAFF; CDR3 DNA: TGTGCCACCGGGGACACTATGAACACTGAAGCTTTCTTT
clone size: many; V gene: TRBV20-1; J gene: TRBJ2-1; D gene: NA; CDR3 protein: CSAPEGGSSYNEQFF; CDR3 DNA: TGCAGTGCCCCTGAGGGGGGTAGCTCCTACAATGAGCAGTTCTTC
clone size: many; V gene: TRBV7-2; J gene: TRBJ2-3; D gene: NA; CDR3 protein: CASSSESDTQYF; CDR3 DNA: TGTGCCAGCTCCTCAGAATCAGATACGCAGTATTTT
clone size: NA; V gene: TRBV2; J gene: TRBJ2-5; D gene: NA; CDR3 protein: CASSANPAGVGETQYF; CDR3 DNA: TGTGCCAGCAGTGCGAACCCCGCCGGGGTGGGGGAGACCCAGTACTTC
clone size: NA; V gene: TRBV5-1; J gene: TRBJ2-5; D gene: NA; CDR3 protein: CASSRARGEEETQYF; CDR3 DNA: TGCGCCAGCAGCCGAGCGAGAGGGGAAGAAGAGACCCAGTACTTC
clone size: NA; V gene: TRBV15; J gene: TRBJ2-7; D gene: NA; CDR3 protein: CATSPGGSNSYEQYF; CDR3 DNA: TGTGCCACCAGCCCCGGGGGCAGTAACTCCTACGAGCAGTACTTC
clone size: NA; V gene: TRBV11-2; J gene: TRBJ2-3; D gene: TRBD2; CDR3 protein: CASSFSSGADTQYF; CDR3 DNA: TGTGCCAGCAGCTTCTCCAGCGGGGCGGATACGCAGTATTTT
clone size: few; V gene: TRBV20-1; J gene: TRBJ1-2; D gene: NA; CDR3 protein: CSARRTENYGYTF; CDR3 DNA: TGCAGTGCTAGAAGGACGGAAAACTATGGCTACACCTTC
clone size: few; V gene: TRBV12-3/TRBV12-4; J gene: TRBJ2-3; D gene: TRBD2; CDR3 protein: CASTSALGGDTDTQYF; CDR3 DNA: TGTGCCAGCACTTCGGCCCTCGGGGGGGACACAGATACGCAGTATTTT
clone size: few; V gene: TRBV27; J gene: TRBJ2-7; D gene: NA; CDR3 protein: CASSLLPPSYEQYF; CDR3 DNA: TGTGCCAGCAGTTTACTGCCGCCCTCCTACGAGCAGTACTTC
clone size: NA; V gene: TRBV7-9; J gene: TRBJ1-4; D gene: NA; CDR3 protein: CASSFGQGINEKLFF; CDR3 DNA: TGTGCCAGCAGCTTCGGGCAGGGGATAAATGAAAAACTGTTTTTT